Each of the 10 T cell receptor beta chains below was sequenced from the same sample in a study of blood T cell repertoires in COVID-19 (dated by TCRdb to 2018 to 2020). The protocol used for the library was the immunoSEQ multiplex PCR assay. In its TCRdb copy, this immuneACCESS table keeps in-frame sequences only and misses some clones. Where compared with another copy, unresolved V genes explain less than half of these, and the others have no known cause. A total of some 69,000 clones appear in this sample, approximately 88% of them only once. Of the sample, 2.5% to 3% falls within the top ten clones. Sequencing used peripheral blood. The source is a man of 80 years or more with active or convalescent COVID-19.

This clone was counted only a few times. The chain employs TRBV28 and TRBJ1-2; possibly TRBD1 for D (5 bases). Germline V CDR1 and CDR2: MDHEN, SYDVKM. The ends were cut back, 8 bases at V and 4 bases at J, with 17 bases in the middle. The CDR3 runs to 14 residues. The CDR3 loop is CASCPAGLIYGYTF. The DNA of the CDR3 is TGTGCCAGCTGTCCTGCAGGGCTAATCTATGGCTACACCTTC.

This chain links TRBV30 with TRBJ1-5; the D gene is possibly TRBD1 (5 bases). CDR3 size: 15 residues. V was trimmed by 0 bases and J by 2 bases, leaving 11 bases between them. CDR1 and CDR2 (germline): GTSNPN, SVGIG (reference sequence). The CDR3 DNA reads as TGTGCCTGGAGTGTCGCAGGGTCCCGCAATCAGCCCCAGCATTTT. Translating it yields CAWSVAGSRNQPQHF.

V gene TRBV20-1 combines with J gene TRBJ2-5; D call uncertain. This CDR3 spans 11 amino acids. Per the germline V gene, CDR1 is DFQATT and CDR2 is SNEGSKA (reference sequence). The V end lost 6 bases, the J end lost 5 bases, and 10 bases lay between the germline ends. The CDR3 DNA reads as TGCAGTGCCAGCGCCCGGGAGACCCAGTACTTC. Amino acids: CSASARETQYF.

The rearrangement uses TRBV30 and TRBJ1-2; 7 bases fit TRBD1. V lost 3 bases and J lost 2; bases outside the gene matches: 15. Germline V CDR1 and CDR2: GTSNPN, SVGIG (reference sequence). The CDR3 totals 17 residues. The CDR3 is CAWSATLLGQPNYGYTF. The CDR3 coding sequence is TGTGCCTGGAGCGCAACACTTTTGGGACAGCCGAACTATGGCTACACCTTC.

The V gene is TRBV5-1, the J gene TRBJ2-1; D remains unclear. CDR1 is SGHRS and CDR2 is YFSETQ in the germline V gene. The CDR3 runs 14 residues. Trimming cost V 0 bases and J 5 bases, with 9 bases left between them. CDR3 nucleotides: TGCGCCAGCAGCTTGGTAAGCGAGCACAATGAGCAGTTCTTC. It encodes CASSLVSEHNEQFF.

The genes are TRBV5-1 and TRBJ1-6; D ambiguous. The germline V and J ends were trimmed by 3 bases and 10 bases, with 11 bases remaining between them. The CDR3 has 13 amino acids. Per the germline V gene, CDR1 is SGHRS and CDR2 is YFSETQ. The CDR3 loop is CASSSVPLSPLHF. The CDR3 DNA is TGCGCCAGCAGCTCCGTTCCTCTGTCACCCCTCCACTTT.

This clone was seen a handful of times. The chain has TRBV11-2 and TRBJ2-2; 10 bases agree with TRBD2. The CDR3 spans 18 residues. Germline V gene lookup returns CDR1 SGHAT and CDR2 FQNNGV. V was clipped by 1 base and J by 5 bases; unmatched bases: 10. In nucleotides, the CDR3 is TGTGCCAGCAGCTTAGTTGGAGCGGGAGGGTCCCAAACCGGGGAGCTGTTTTTT. Translated: CASSLVGAGGSQTGELFF.

The chain couples TRBV15 to TRBJ2-5, with 7 bases identical to TRBD1. The CDR3 contains 18 residues. CDR1 and CDR2 from the germline V gene are LNHNV and YYDKDF (reference sequence). With V trimmed by 2 bases and J by 1 base, 13 bases remained unmatched. CDR3 coding DNA: TGTGCCACCAGCAGACTCCGGCCGGGACAGACGATCCAAGAGACCCAGTACTTC. Protein product: CATSRLRPGQTIQETQYF.

The chain recombines TRBV10-1 with TRBJ2-7; 10 positions match TRBD1. CDR1 and CDR2 (germline): WNHNN, SYGVQD (reference sequence). This CDR3 contains 14 residues. The V segment lost 0 bases and the J segment 6 bases; nucleotides outside the gene matches: 2. The chain's CDR3 is CASSESGQGVEQYF. The DNA for the CDR3 is TGCGCCAGCAGTGAGTCCGGACAGGGGGTCGAGCAGTACTTC.

The chain has TRBV6-6 and TRBJ1-1; D call uncertain. Trimming removed 5 bases from V and 1 base from J, with 17 bases in between. This CDR3 comprises 16 residues. The germline gives CDR1 MNHNY, CDR2 SVGAGI (reference sequence). The CDR3 sequence: CASSQPSGGRNTEAFF. The CDR3 DNA reads TGTGCCAGCAGTCAACCCTCGGGCGGGAGGAACACTGAAGCTTTCTTT.